The present TCR beta chain was sequenced within a study of OX40 agonist ivuxolimab in advanced cancers. CDR1 and CDR2 (germline): MNHEY, SMNVEV (reference sequence). Trimming removed 5 bases from V and 9 bases from J; junction bases left unmatched: 13. This CDR3 is 16 amino acids long. In the case of this clone: What it recognizes is unknown.

General study results and limits: Mean expanded clone counts were higher in CD8+ than CD4+ T cells.

TCRdb's copy holds only in-frame clones and misses some; the assay was immunoSEQ multiplex PCR. The repertoire holds under 85,000 clones, around nine tenths seen once, with 2.5% to 3% in the top ten. This sequence originates from an adult with an advanced solid tumor such as melanoma, head and neck, liver or kidney cancer. V is TRBV27 and J is TRBJ2-1; the match to TRBD1 covers 10 bases. Sample: CD4+ or CD8+ T cells sorted from blood, taken in a trial of the OX40 agonist ivuxolimab. The CDR3 loop is CASSHPGTGVLGEQFF. CDR3 nucleotides: TGTGCCAGCAGTCACCCCGGGACAGGGGTGTTAGGTGAGCAGTTCTTC.